The 11 T cell receptor beta chains presented below share a single source sample, sequenced in a study of blood T cells in healthy people across ages. The second PCR ran roughly 7 to 12 cycles with a sample-barcoded 5' primer and J-beta primers. TCRdb recomputed calls from the 5' RACE reads with MiXCR, one row per CDR3 protein. Among about 1.8 million distinct CDR3 sequences listed, about 50% were seen once. Sequenced sample: blood. These receptors all stem from a woman aged 40 to 50 in good health.

This clonotype has a handful of counts. The chain uses TRBV6-5 and TRBJ2-3; tentatively, D is TRBD1 (6 bases). Deletions cut 6 bases from V and 2 bases from J, with 12 bases between. The CDR3 consists of 14 residues. CDR1 and CDR2 from the germline V gene are MNHEY and SVGAGI. CDR3 residues: CASSRDIPTDTQYF. The CDR3 nucleotides read TGTGCCAGCAGCCGGGACATCCCCACAGATACGCAGTATTTT.

The V and J genes are TRBV6-2 or TRBV6-3 and TRBJ2-3; TRBD1 matches 8 bases. The germline V gene encodes CDR1 MNHEY and CDR2 SVGEGT. V trimming: 4 bases; J trimming: 1 base; junction bases outside the gene matches: 7. The CDR3 consists of 16 residues. DNA of the CDR3: TGTGCCAGCAGTTCGTACAGGGGGGTTGGCACAGATACGCAGTATTTT. Translated, it gives CASSSYRGVGTDTQYF.

The sample holds a few counts of this clonotype. V is TRBV20-1 and J is TRBJ1-2, with D possibly TRBD1 on 5 matching bases. The V end was cut by 3 bases, the J end by 4 bases, with 12 bases between. The germline gives CDR1 DFQATT, CDR2 SNEGSKA (reference sequence). This CDR3 contains 13 residues. CDR3 residues: CSARLGGAYGYTF. Written as DNA, the CDR3 is TGCAGTGCTAGGCTTGGGGGAGCCTATGGCTACACCTTC.

This sequence joins TRBV20-1 and TRBJ2-1, with D hard to call. Germline V gives CDR1 DFQATT, CDR2 SNEGSKA (reference sequence). V lost 2 bases to trimming and J lost 10 bases, with 9 bases between them. The CDR3 sequence is 11 residues long. This chain's CDR3 is CSARWGNEQFF. The CDR3 DNA reads TGCAGTGCTAGATGGGGTAACGAGCAGTTCTTC.

The chain carries TRBV19 and TRBJ2-4; 8 bases line up with TRBD1. CDR1 LNHDA and CDR2 SQIVND come from the germline V gene (reference sequence). V dropped 7 bases and J dropped 7; count of bases not matched to a gene: 12. CDR3 size: 15 residues. This CDR3 reads CASNIGQGYENIQYF. CDR3 nucleotides: TGTGCCAGTAATATTGGACAGGGATATGAGAACATTCAGTACTTC.

CDR3 loop: CATSRGVGTSSDTQYF. The CDR3 DNA sequence: TGTGCCACCAGCAGAGGGGTTGGGACTAGTTCAGATACGCAGTATTTT. This chain links TRBV15 with TRBJ2-3; 8 nucleotides align to TRBD2. Trimming at V came to 1 base and at J to 4 bases, leaving 7 bases not matched to a gene. The CDR3 spans 16 residues. Per germline, CDR1 LNHNV and CDR2 YYDKDF (reference sequence). Combining the CDR3 with reference TRBV15 and TRBJ2-3 gives the whole variable domain DAMVIQNPRYQVTQFGKPVTLSCSQTLNHNVMYWYQQKSSQAPKLLFHYYDKDFNNEADTPDNFQSRRPNTSFCFLDIRSPGLGDTAMYLCATSRGVGTSSDTQYFGPGTRLTVL.

This clonotype was observed a few times. J is TRBJ2-5 and V is TRBV11-2; D tentatively fits TRBD1 or TRBD2 (6 bases each). This CDR3 is built from 13 residues. V was clipped by 3 bases and J by 4 bases, with 9 bases between them. CDR1 and CDR2 (germline): SGHAT, FQNNGV. CDR3 protein: CASSFRGAETQYF. In nucleotides, the CDR3 is TGTGCCAGCAGCTTTAGGGGGGCAGAGACCCAGTACTTC.

V gene TRBV7-2 combines with J gene TRBJ2-5, with 7 bases fitting TRBD1. There are 17 residues in the CDR3. J lost 5 bases, V lost 2 bases, and 14 bases had no gene match. Germline V gene lookup returns CDR1 SGHTA and CDR2 FQGNSA. The CDR3 region is CASSLSRGRVALETQYF. The CDR3 bases are TGTGCCAGCAGCTTAAGTAGGGGGCGGGTCGCGTTGGAGACCCAGTACTTC.

J is TRBJ1-1 and V is TRBV6-2 or TRBV6-3, with D possibly being TRBD1 (5 bases). Germline V gene data show CDR1 as MNHEY and CDR2 as SVGEGT. The V end lost 6 bases, the J end lost 3 bases, and 11 bases lay between the germline ends. The CDR3 spans 13 residues. The DNA for the CDR3 is TGTGCCAGCAGCCAGACAGAGTACACTGAAGCTTTCTTT. Translated, it gives CASSQTEYTEAFF.

This sequence joins TRBV25-1 and TRBJ2-7; D not resolved. Trimming took 3 bases from V and 2 from J, leaving 8 bases between them. The CDR3 runs 13 residues. The germline V gene has CDR1 MGHDK and CDR2 SYGVNS. As DNA, the CDR3 is TGTGCCAGCAGTGAGATCTGGCCCTACGAGCAGTACTTC. Amino acid sequence: CASSEIWPYEQYF.

This clonotype was counted only a few times. The chain joins TRBV5-1 to TRBJ1-2; possible D gene TRBD1, 6 bases. V lost 5 bases and J 8 bases, leaving 16 bases between the germline ends. This CDR3 is built from 13 residues. Germline CDR1 and CDR2: SGHRS and YFSETQ. CDR3 sequence reads: CASSLDSTRGYTF. The CDR3 nucleotides are TGCGCCAGCAGTCTGGACAGTACGCGCGGCTACACCTTC.